What follows are 9 T cell receptor beta chains derived from one specimen sequenced in a study of blood T cell repertoires in COVID-19. Sequenced by immunoSEQ multiplex PCR; TCRdb stores in-frame clones only, minus some. This sample carries almost 250,000 clones, roughly 86% of them seen once, and the ten largest clones take 1.5% to 2%. The sample was peripheral blood. The receptors shown here come from a woman aged 55-69 years who had recovered from COVID-19.

The rearrangement uses TRBV5-4 and TRBJ1-1; possibly TRBD1 for D (6 bases). Germline lookup yields CDR1 SGHNT and CDR2 YYREEE (reference sequence). V gave up 4 bases and J gave up 1 base, with 11 bases separating them. This CDR3 region has 14 residues. This CDR3 reads CASSPQGRNTEAFF. The CDR3 DNA reads TGTGCCAGCAGCCCACAGGGAAGGAACACTGAAGCTTTCTTT. Filled out from reference TRBV5-4 and TRBJ1-1, the complete variable domain reads ETGVTQSPTHLIKTRGQQVTLRCSSQSGHNTVSWYQQALGQGPQFIFQYYREEENGRGNFPPRFSGLQFPNYSSELNVNALELDDSALYLCASSPQGRNTEAFFGQGTRLTVV.

The chain combines TRBV3-1 (or the pseudogene TRBV3-2) with TRBJ1-2; 9 nucleotides match TRBD1. The CDR3 contains 15 residues. V lost 5 bases, J lost 5 bases, and 9 bases stayed unmatched. Germline V gene sequence: CDR1 LGHDT, CDR2 YNNKEL (reference sequence). DNA of the CDR3: TGTGCCAGCAGCTTCGGGACAGGGCTTGGGTATGGCTACACCTTC. It translates to CASSFGTGLGYGYTF.

V gene TRBV3-1 (or the pseudogene TRBV3-2) combines with J gene TRBJ2-7, with D unresolved. V was shortened by 1 base and J by 6 bases, with 7 bases between the two germline ends. Germline CDR1 LGHDT, CDR2 YNNKEL (reference sequence). This CDR3 spans 12 amino acids. This CDR3 is CASSQGRGEQYF. The CDR3 bases are TGTGCCAGCAGCCAAGGCAGAGGCGAGCAGTACTTC.

The chain has TRBV15 and TRBJ1-4, with TRBD1 as a possible D gene (6 bases). Germline assignment: CDR1 LNHNV and CDR2 YYDKDF (reference sequence). Trimming left V 5 bases short and J 14 bases short, with 18 bases between. This CDR3 has 13 residues. The CDR3 reads CATSARTGTTLFF. As DNA, the CDR3 is TGTGCCACCAGCGCCCGAACCGGGACAACCCTGTTTTTT.

J is TRBJ1-2 and V is TRBV5-1; no reliable D call. The CDR3 runs 13 residues. Trimming took 5 bases from V and 3 from J, leaving 11 bases between them. Germline V lookup: CDR1 SGHRS, CDR2 YFSETQ. CDR3 sequence reads: CASSLNPDYGYTF. The CDR3 DNA is TGCGCCAGCAGTCTAAACCCGGACTATGGCTACACCTTC. Looking up the rest from reference TRBV5-1 and TRBJ1-2 gives the full variable domain: KAGVTQTPRYLIKTRGQQVTLSCSPISGHRSVSWYQQTPGQGLQFLFEYFSETQRNKGNFPGRFSGRQFSNSRSEMNVSTLELGDSALYLCASSLNPDYGYTFGSGTRLTVV.

The genes are TRBV29-1 and TRBJ1-2, with TRBD1 matching over 9 bases. Germline trimming cut 1 base from V and 4 bases from J; bases unmatched to any gene: 10. Germline V gene lookup returns CDR1 SQVTM and CDR2 ANQGSEA. The CDR3 is 16 amino acids. The CDR3 region is CSVEGGQGFESYGYTF. In nucleotides, the CDR3 is TGCAGCGTTGAAGGGGGACAGGGTTTTGAGAGCTATGGCTACACCTTC.

The chain uses TRBV9 and TRBJ1-1, with 7 bases fitting TRBD1. The germline CDR1 and CDR2 sequences are SGDLS and YYNGEE. The CDR3 loop spans 15 amino acids. The ends lost 4 bases at V and 0 bases at J; junction bases unmatched: 6. CDR3 coding DNA: TGTGCCAGCAGCCCTCGGGACAGCTTGAACACTGAAGCTTTCTTT. This sequence encodes CASSPRDSLNTEAFF.

The chain couples TRBV7-2 to TRBJ1-6, with a possible D match to TRBD1 (5 bases). Trimming shortened V by 5 bases and J by 4 bases, and 9 bases separated the two germline ends. The CDR3 totals 14 residues. The V gene's germline CDR1 is SGHTA and CDR2 FQGNSA. CDR3 in amino acids: CASSAQGYNSPLHF. CDR3 bases: TGTGCCAGCAGCGCCCAGGGTTATAATTCACCCCTCCACTTT. The whole variable domain, filled in from reference TRBV7-2 and TRBJ1-6, reads GAGVSQSPSNKVTEKGKDVELRCDPISGHTALYWYRQSLGQGLEFLIYFQGNSAPDKSGLPSDRFSAERTGGSVSTLTIQRTQQEDSAVYLCASSAQGYNSPLHFGNGTRLTVT.

This clone was recorded a few times. The rearrangement joins TRBV27 to TRBJ2-5; possible D gene TRBD2, 6 bases. The CDR3 consists of 16 residues. CDR1 MNHEY and CDR2 SMNVEV come from the germline V gene (reference sequence). Trimming removed 2 bases at V and 4 bases at J, with 17 bases between. In DNA, the CDR3 is TGTGCCAGCAGTTTAACAGAGGGGAGGTTTGGAGAGACCCAGTACTTC. This encodes CASSLTEGRFGETQYF.